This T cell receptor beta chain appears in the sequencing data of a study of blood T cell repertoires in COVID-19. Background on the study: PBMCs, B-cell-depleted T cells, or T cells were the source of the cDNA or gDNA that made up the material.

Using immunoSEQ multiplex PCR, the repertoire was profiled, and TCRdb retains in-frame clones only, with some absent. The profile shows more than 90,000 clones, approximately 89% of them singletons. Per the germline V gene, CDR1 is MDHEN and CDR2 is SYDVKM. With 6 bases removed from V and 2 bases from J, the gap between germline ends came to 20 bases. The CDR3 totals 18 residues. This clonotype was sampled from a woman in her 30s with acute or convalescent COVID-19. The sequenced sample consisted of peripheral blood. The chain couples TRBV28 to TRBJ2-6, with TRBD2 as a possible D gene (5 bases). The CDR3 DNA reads TGTGCCAGCAGACCGCCTGGCGGACTTAAGCCTGGGGCCAACGTCCTGACTTTC. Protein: CASRPPGGLKPGANVLTF.